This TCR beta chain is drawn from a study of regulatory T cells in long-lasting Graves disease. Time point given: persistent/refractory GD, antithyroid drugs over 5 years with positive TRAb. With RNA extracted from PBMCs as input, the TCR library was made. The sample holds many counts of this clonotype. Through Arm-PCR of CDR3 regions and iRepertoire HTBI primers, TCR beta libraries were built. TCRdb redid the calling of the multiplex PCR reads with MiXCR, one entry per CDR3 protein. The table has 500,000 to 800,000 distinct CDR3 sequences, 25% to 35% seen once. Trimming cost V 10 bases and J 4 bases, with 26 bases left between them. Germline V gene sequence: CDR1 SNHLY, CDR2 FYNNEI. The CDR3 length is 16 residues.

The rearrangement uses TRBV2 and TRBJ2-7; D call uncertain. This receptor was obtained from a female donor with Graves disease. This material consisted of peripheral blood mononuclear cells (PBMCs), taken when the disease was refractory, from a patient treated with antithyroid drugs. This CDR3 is CANPLFGPSFLYEQYF. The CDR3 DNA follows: TGTGCCAACCCCCTATTTGGGCCCTCCTTTCTTTACGAGCAGTACTTC.